This T cell receptor beta chain was recovered during a study of cytotoxic CD8 clonotypes in ibrutinib-treated CLL. Overall study context: Response samples followed a median 12 months of treatment, range 6 to 36.

V was shortened by 3 bases and J by 5 bases, with 11 bases between the two germline ends. This CDR3 comprises 14 residues. Germline CDR1 is SGDLS and CDR2 is YYNGEE. PBMCs were cryopreserved, and roughly 2.1 micrograms of genomic DNA from them went into TCR beta libraries. Researchers set a sequencing depth target of 1 in 200,000 to 1 in 1 million T cells. The assay was immunoSEQ multiplex PCR, and TCRdb's table has in-frame clones only and misses some. The data hold about 25,000 clones, with 55% to 70% observed a single time. The genes are TRBV9 and TRBJ2-2; D remains ambiguous. The material was PBMCs, obtained at disease progression, from a patient treated with ibrutinib. This TCR was sampled from a human donor with chronic lymphocytic leukemia. CDR3 in amino acids: CASSEGMGTGELFF. Here the CDR3 DNA reads TGTGCCAGCAGCGAAGGCATGGGGACCGGGGAGCTGTTTTTT.